The T cell receptor beta chain described here comes from a study of neurological immune-mediated disorders. Unsorted libraries were prepared from 2 million PBMCs held at -80 C. This clonotype was detected ten times or more. What it binds is unknown. Study-wide results and caveats: In HTLV-1-associated myelopathy, TCR clonal expansion was greatest, whereas multiple sclerosis had the least, falling below healthy controls. Phylogenetic grouping placed 18 of 34 multiple sclerosis patients' repertoires in one related-CDR3 cluster, a possible signature.

The V gene's germline CDR1 is MNHEY and CDR2 SVGAGI. This CDR3 spans 16 amino acids. After removal of 0 bases from V and 10 bases from J, the junction contained 10 bases not matched to a gene. 5'RACE with 10-nucleotide random UMIs produced the cDNA. Using its own MiXCR run on the 5' RACE reads, TCRdb lists one record per CDR3 protein. The sample includes 50,000 to 70,000 distinct CDR3 sequences, roughly 3.2% of them seen just once. This clonotype was sampled from a man aged 35-49 years with multiple sclerosis. The sequenced sample consisted of PBMCs. V usage is TRBV6-5 and J usage is TRBJ2-1; 9 bases align to TRBD2. CDR3 loop: CASSYSTASGKGEQFF. The DNA for the CDR3 is TGTGCCAGCAGTTACTCGACGGCTAGCGGGAAGGGCGAGCAGTTCTTC.